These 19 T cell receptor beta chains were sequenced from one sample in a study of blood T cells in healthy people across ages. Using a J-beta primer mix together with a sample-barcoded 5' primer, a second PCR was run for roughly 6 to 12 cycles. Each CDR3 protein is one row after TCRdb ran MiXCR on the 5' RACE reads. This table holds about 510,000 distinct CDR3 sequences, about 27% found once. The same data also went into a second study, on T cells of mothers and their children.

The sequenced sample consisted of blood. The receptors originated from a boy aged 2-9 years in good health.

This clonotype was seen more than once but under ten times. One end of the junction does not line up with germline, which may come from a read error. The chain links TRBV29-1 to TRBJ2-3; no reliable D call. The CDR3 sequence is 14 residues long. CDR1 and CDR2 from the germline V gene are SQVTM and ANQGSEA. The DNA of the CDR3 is TGCAGCGGTGAACGGTGGGCCTCCCCAGATACGCAGTATTTT. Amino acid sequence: CSGERWASPDTQYF.

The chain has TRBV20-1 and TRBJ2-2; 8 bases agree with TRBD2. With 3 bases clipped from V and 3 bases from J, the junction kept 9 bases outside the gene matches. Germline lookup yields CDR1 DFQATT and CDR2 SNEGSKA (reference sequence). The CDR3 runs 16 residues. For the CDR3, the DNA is TGCAGTGCTAGGGCCAGCGGGAGTGGGTACACCGGGGAGCTGTTTTTT. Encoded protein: CSARASGSGYTGELFF.

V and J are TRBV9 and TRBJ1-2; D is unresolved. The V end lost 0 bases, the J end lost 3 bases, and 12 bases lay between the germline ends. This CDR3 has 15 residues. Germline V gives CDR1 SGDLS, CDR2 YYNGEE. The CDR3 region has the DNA TGTGCCAGCAGCGTAGACTTTGGGGTTGACTATGGCTACACCTTC. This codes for CASSVDFGVDYGYTF.

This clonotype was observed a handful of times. The CDR3 loop reads CASSTGASGPQHF. The CDR3 DNA is TGTGCCAGCAGCACAGGGGCCTCGGGGCCCCAGCATTTT. This sequence joins TRBV7-9 and TRBJ1-5; 7 positions match TRBD1. The trim removed 5 bases at V and 9 bases at J, leaving 7 bases unmatched. The CDR3 sequence is 13 residues long. Germline CDR1 is SEHNR and CDR2 is FQNEAQ (reference sequence).

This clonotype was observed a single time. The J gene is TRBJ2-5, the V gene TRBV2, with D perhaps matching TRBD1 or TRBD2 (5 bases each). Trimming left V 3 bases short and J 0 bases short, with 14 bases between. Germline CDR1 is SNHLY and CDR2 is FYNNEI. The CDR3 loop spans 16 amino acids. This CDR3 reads CASSDGWDPYQETQYF. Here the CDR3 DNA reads TGTGCCAGCAGTGATGGGTGGGACCCATACCAAGAGACCCAGTACTTC.

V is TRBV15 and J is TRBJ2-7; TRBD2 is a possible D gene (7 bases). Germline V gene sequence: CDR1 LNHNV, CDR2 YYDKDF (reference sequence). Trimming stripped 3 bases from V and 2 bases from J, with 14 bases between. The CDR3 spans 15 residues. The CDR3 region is CATSSGGGSTYEQYF. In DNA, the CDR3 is TGTGCCACCAGCAGTGGGGGGGGCAGTACCTACGAGCAGTACTTC.

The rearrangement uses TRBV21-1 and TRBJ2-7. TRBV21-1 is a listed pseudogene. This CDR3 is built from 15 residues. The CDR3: CASSHQRSVSYEQYF. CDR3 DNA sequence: TGTGCCAGCAGCCATCAGAGGAGCGTATCCTACGAGCAGTACTTC.

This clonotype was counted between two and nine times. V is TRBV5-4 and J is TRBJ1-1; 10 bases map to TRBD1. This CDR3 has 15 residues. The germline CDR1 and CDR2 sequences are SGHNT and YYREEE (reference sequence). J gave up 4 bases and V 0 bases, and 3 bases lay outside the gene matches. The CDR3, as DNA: TGTGCCAGCAGCTTGGCAGGGACAGGGGTCACTGAAGCTTTCTTT. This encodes CASSLAGTGVTEAFF. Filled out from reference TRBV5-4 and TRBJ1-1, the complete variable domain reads ETGVTQSPTHLIKTRGQQVTLRCSSQSGHNTVSWYQQALGQGPQFIFQYYREEENGRGNFPPRFSGLQFPNYSSELNVNALELDDSALYLCASSLAGTGVTEAFFGQGTRLTVV.

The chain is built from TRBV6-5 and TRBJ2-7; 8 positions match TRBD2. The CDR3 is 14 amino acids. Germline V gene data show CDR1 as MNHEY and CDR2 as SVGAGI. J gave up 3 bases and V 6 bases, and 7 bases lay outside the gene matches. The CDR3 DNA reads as TGTGCCAGCAGAGCGAGCGGGAGCGGCTACGAGCAGTACTTC. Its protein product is CASRASGSGYEQYF.

In DNA, the CDR3 is TGTGCCAGCAGTGGCGTTTCGGGAGCCGGGGAGCTGTTTTTT. Encoded protein: CASSGVSGAGELFF. The chain joins TRBV27 to TRBJ2-2, with D possibly TRBD2 on 6 matching bases. The germline V gene has CDR1 MNHEY and CDR2 SMNVEV (reference sequence). The V gene lost 5 bases and the J gene lost 6 bases, with 13 bases spanning the gap. The length of the CDR3 is 14 residues.

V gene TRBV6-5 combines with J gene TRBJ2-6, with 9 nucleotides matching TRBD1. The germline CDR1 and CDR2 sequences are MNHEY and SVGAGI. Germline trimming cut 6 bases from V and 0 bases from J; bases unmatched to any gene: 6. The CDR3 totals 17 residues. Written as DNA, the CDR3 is TGTGCCAGCAGATCCGGGACAGGGCACTCTGGGGCCAACGTCCTGACTTTC. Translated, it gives CASRSGTGHSGANVLTF.

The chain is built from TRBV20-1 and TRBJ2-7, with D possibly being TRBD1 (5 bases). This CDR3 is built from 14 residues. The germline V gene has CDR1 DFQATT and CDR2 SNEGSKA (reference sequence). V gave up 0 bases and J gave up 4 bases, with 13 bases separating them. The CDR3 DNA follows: TGCAGTGCTAGAGATCGGGTAGGGGTGTACGAGCAGTACTTC. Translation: CSARDRVGVYEQYF.

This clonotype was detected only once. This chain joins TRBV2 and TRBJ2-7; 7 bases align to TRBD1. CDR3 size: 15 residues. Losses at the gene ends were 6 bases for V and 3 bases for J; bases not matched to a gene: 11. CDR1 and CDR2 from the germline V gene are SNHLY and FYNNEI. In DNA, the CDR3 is TGTGCCAGCAGCCGACCGGGACAGCCCCTCTACGAGCAGTACTTC. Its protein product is CASSRPGQPLYEQYF.

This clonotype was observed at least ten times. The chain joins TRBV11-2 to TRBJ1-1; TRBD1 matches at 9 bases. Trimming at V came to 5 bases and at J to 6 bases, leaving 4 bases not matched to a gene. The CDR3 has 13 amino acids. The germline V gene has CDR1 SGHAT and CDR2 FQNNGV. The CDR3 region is CASSLGTGSEAFF. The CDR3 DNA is TGTGCCAGCAGCCTTGGGACAGGGTCTGAAGCTTTCTTT.

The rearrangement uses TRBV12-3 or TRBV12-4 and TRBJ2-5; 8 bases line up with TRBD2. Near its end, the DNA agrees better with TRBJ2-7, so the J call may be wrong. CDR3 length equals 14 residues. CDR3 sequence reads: CASLPGGAFYEQYF. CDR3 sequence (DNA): TGTGCCAGCCTTCCGGGGGGGGCATTTTACGAGCAGTACTTC.

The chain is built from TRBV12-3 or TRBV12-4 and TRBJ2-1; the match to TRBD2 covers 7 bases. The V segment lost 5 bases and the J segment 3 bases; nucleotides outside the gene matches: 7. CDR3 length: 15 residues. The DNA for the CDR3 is TGTGCCAGCAGTCATAGGCGGGGGAGCTACAATGAGCAGTTCTTC. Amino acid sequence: CASSHRRGSYNEQFF.

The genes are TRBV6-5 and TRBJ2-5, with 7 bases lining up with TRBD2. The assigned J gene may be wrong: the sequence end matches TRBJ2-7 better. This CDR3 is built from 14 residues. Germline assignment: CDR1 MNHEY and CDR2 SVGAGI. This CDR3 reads CASSRGGRAHEQYF. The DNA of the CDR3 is TGTGCCAGCAGTCGGGGAGGGAGGGCCCACGAGCAGTACTTC.

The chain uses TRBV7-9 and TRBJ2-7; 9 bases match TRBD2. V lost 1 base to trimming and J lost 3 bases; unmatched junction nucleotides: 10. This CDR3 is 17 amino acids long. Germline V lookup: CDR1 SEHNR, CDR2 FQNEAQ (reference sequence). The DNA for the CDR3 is TGTGCCAGCAGCTTAGGGAACGAGGTGACTAGCGGCTACGAGCAGTACTTC. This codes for CASSLGNEVTSGYEQYF.

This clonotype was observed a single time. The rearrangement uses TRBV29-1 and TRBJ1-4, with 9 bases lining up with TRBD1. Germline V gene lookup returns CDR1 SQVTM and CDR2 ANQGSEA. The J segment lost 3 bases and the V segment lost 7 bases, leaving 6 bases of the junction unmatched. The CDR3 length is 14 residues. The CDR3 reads CSATDRGPNEKLFF. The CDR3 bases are TGCAGCGCAACGGACAGGGGCCCTAATGAAAAACTGTTTTTT.